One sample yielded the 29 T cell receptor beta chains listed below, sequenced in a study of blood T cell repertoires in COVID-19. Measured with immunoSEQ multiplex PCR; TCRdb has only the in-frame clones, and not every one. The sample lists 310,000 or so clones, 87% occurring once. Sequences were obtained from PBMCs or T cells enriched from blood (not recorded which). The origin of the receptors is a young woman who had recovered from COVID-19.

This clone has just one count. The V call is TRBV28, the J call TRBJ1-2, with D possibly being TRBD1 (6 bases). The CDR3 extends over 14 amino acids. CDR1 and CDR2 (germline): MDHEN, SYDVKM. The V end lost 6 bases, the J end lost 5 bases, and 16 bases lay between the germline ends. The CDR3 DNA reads TGTGCCAGCAGCTCAACGAGGGGACATTATGGCTACACCTTC. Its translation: CASSSTRGHYGYTF.

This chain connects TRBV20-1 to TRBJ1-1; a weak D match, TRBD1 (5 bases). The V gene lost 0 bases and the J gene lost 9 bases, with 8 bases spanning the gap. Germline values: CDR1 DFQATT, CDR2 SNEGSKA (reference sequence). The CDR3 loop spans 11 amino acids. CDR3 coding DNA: TGCAGTGCTAGAGATCGGGGGAAAGCTTTCTTT. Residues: CSARDRGKAFF.

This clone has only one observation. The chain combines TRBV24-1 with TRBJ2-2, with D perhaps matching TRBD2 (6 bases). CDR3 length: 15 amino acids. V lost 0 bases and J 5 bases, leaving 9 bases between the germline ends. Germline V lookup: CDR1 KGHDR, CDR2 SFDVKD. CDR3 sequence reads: CATSDLMGGTGELFF. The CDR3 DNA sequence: TGTGCCACCAGTGATTTGATGGGGGGAACCGGGGAGCTGTTTTTT.

CDR3 in amino acids: CASSQGAGTYNEQFF. The CDR3 DNA reads TGTGCCAGCAGCCAAGGGGCCGGGACCTACAATGAGCAGTTCTTC. The V and J genes are TRBV4-2 and TRBJ2-1, with D tentatively TRBD2 (5 bases). This CDR3 is 15 amino acids long. Deletions cut 1 base from V and 2 bases from J, with 9 bases between. Germline V gene data show CDR1 as LGHNA and CDR2 as YNFKEQ.

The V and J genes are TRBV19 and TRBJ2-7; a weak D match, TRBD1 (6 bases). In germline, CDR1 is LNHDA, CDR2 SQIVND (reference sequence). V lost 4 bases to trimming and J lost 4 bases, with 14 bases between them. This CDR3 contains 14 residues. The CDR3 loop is CASSSSRDTYEQYF. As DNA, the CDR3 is TGTGCCAGTAGTAGTAGCCGGGACACTTACGAGCAGTACTTC.

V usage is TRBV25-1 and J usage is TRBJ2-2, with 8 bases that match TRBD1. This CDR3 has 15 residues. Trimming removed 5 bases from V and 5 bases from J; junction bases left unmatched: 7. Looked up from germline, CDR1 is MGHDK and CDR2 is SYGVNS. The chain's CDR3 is CASSPTTGETGELFF. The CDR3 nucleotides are TGTGCCAGCAGTCCTACGACAGGGGAGACCGGGGAGCTGTTTTTT.

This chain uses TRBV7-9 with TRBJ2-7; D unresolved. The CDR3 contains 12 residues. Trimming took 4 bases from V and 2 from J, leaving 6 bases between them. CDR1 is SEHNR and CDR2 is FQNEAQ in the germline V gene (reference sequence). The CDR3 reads CASSSLTYEQYF. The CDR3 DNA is TGTGCCAGCAGCTCGCTAACCTACGAGCAGTACTTC.

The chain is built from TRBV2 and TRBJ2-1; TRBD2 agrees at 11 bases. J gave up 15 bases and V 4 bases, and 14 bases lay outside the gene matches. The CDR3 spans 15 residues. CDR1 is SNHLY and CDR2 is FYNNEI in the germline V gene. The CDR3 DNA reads TGTGCCAGCAGTGTTTTAGCGGGAGGGCAAAACGCAGGGTTCTTC. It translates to CASSVLAGGQNAGFF. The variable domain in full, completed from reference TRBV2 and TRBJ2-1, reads EPEVTQTPSHQVTQMGQEVILRCVPISNHLYFYWYRQILGQKVEFLVSFYNNEISEKSEIFDDQFSVERPDGSNFTLKIRSTKLEDSAMYFCASSVLAGGQNAGFFGPGTRLTVL.

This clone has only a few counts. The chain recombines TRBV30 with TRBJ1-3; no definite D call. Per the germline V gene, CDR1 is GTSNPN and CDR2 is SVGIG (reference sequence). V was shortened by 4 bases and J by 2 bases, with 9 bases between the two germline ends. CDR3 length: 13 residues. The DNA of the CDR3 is TGTGCCTGGACAGTTACCACTGGAAACACCATATATTTT. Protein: CAWTVTTGNTIYF.

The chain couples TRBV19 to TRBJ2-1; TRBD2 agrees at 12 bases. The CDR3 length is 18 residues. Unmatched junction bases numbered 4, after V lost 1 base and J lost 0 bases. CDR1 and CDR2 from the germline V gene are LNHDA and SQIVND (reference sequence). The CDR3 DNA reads TGTGCCAGTAGTATAGTCGGACTAGCGGGGAGCTCCTACAATGAGCAGTTCTTC. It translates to CASSIVGLAGSSYNEQFF. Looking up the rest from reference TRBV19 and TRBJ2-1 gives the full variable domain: DGGITQSPKYLFRKEGQNVTLSCEQNLNHDAMYWYRQDPGQGLRLIYYSQIVNDFQKGDIAEGYSVSREKKESFPLTVTSAQKNPTAFYLCASSIVGLAGSSYNEQFFGPGTRLTVL.

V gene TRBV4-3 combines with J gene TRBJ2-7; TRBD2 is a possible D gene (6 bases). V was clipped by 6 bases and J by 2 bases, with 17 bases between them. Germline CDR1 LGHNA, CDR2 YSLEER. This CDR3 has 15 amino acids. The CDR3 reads CASSPGVSGAYEQYF. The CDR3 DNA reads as TGCGCCAGCAGTCCCGGGGTTAGCGGAGCCTACGAGCAGTACTTC.

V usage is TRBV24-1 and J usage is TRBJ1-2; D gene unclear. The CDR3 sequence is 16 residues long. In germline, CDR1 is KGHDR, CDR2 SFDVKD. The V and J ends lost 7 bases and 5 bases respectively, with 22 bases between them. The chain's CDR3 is CATSGRAYGVIYGYTF. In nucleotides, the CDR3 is TGTGCCACCAGCGGACGGGCATACGGGGTAATATATGGCTACACCTTC.

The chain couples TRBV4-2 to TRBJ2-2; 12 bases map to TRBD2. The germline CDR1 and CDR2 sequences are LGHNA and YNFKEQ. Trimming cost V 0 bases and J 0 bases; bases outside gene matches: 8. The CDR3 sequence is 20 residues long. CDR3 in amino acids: CASSQDWGTSGYSNTGELFF. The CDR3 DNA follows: TGTGCCAGCAGCCAAGATTGGGGGACTAGCGGGTACTCGAACACCGGGGAGCTGTTTTTT.

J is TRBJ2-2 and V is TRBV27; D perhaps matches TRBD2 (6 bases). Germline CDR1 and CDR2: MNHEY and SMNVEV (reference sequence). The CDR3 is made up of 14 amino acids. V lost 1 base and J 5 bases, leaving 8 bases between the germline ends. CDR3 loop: CASSLYGGTGELFF. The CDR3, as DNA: TGTGCCAGCAGTTTATACGGGGGAACCGGGGAGCTGTTTTTT.

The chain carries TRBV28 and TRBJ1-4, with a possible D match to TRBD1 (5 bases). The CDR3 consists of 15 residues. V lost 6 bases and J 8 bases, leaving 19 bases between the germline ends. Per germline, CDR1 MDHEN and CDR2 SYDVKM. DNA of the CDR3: TGTGCCAGCAGGTCGAGAAACAGGTTAGAAGAAAAACTGTTTTTT. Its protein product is CASRSRNRLEEKLFF. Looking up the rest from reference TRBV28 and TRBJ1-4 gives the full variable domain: DVKVTQSSRYLVKRTGEKVFLECVQDMDHENMFWYRQDPGLGLRLIYFSYDVKMKEKGDIPEGYSVSREKKERFSLILESASTNQTSMYLCASRSRNRLEEKLFFGSGTQLSVL.

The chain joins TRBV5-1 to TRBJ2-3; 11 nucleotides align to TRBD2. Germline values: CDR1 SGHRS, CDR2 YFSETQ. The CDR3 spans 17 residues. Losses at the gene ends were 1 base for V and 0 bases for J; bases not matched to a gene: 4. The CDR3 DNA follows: TGCGCCAGCAGCTTGTGGCGACTAGCGGGGAGCACAGATACGCAGTATTTT. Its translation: CASSLWRLAGSTDTQYF. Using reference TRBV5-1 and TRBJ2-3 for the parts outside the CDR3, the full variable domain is KAGVTQTPRYLIKTRGQQVTLSCSPISGHRSVSWYQQTPGQGLQFLFEYFSETQRNKGNFPGRFSGRQFSNSRSEMNVSTLELGDSALYLCASSLWRLAGSTDTQYFGPGTRLTVL.

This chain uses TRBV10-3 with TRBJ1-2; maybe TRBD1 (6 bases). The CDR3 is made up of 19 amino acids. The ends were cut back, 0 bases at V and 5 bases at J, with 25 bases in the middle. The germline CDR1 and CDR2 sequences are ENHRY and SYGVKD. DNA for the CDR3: TGTGCCATCAGTGAGTCATCCCTGTCTCAGGGACAAGGGATGTATGGCTACACCTTC. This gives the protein CAISESSLSQGQGMYGYTF.

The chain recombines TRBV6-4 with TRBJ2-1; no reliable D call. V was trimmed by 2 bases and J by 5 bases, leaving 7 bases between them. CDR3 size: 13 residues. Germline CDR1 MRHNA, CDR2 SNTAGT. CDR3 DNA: TGTGCCAGCAGTGACGATCAGAACAATGAGCAGTTCTTC. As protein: CASSDDQNNEQFF.

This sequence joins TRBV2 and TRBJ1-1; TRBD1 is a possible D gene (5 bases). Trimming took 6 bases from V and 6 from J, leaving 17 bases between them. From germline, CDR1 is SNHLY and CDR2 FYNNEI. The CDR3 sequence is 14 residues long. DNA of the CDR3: TGTGCCAGCAGACGACAGCATTGGCCGGCTGAAGCTTTCTTT. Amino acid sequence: CASRRQHWPAEAFF.

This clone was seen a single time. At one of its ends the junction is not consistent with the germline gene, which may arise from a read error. CDR3 nucleotide sequence: TGTGCCAGCAGCGGCGGGGGCTTGGGGTACGACTTC. As protein: CASSGGGLGYDF. The chain couples TRBV9 to TRBJ2-7; D is perhaps TRBD2 (7 bases). Germline CDR1 is SGDLS and CDR2 is YYNGEE. The CDR3 is made up of 12 amino acids.

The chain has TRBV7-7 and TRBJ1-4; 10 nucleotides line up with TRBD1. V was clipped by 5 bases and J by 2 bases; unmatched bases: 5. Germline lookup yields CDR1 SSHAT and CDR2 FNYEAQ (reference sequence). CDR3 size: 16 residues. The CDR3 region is CASSIGTGATNEKLFF. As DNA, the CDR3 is TGTGCCAGCAGCATTGGGACAGGGGCTACTAATGAAAAACTGTTTTTT.

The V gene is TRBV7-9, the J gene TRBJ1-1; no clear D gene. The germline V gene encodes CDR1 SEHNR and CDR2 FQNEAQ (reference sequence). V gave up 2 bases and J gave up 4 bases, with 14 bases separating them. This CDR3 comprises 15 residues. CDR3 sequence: CASSLSGPRGTEAFF. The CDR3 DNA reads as TGTGCCAGCAGCTTAAGTGGCCCCCGAGGCACTGAAGCTTTCTTT.

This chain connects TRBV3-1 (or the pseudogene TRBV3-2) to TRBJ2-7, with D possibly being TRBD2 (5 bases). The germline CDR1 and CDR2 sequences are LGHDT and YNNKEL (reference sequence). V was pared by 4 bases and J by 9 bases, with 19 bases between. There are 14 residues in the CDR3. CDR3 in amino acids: CASSRLRPQGRQYF. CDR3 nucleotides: TGTGCCAGCAGCCGACTCCGACCCCAAGGGAGGCAGTACTTC.

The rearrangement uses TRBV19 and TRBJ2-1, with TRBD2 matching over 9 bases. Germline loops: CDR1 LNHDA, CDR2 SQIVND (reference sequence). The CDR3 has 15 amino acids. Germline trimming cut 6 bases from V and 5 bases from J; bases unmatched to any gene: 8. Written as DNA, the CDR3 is TGTGCCAGTAGAAGCGCAGCGGGAGGCGACAATGAGCAGTTCTTC. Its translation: CASRSAAGGDNEQFF.

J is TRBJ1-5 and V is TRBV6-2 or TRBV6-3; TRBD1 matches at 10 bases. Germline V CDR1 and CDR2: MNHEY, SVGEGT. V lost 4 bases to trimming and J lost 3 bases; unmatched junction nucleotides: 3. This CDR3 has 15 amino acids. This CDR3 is CASSSGQGNNQPQHF. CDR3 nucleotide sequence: TGTGCCAGCAGTTCGGGACAGGGGAACAATCAGCCCCAGCATTTT.

The CDR3 protein is CASSFYTLAGGVNEQFF. CDR3 nucleotide sequence: TGTGCCAGCAGCTTCTATACACTAGCGGGAGGGGTCAATGAGCAGTTCTTC. This sequence joins TRBV7-8 and TRBJ2-1; 13 bases are shared with TRBD2. Germline V lookup: CDR1 SGHVS, CDR2 FQNEAQ. The CDR3 is made up of 17 amino acids. Losses at the gene ends were 3 bases for V and 6 bases for J; bases not matched to a gene: 8.

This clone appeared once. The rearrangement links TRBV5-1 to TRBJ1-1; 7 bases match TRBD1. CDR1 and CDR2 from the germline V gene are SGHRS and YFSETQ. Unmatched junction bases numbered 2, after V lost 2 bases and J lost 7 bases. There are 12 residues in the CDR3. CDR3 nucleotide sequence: TGCGCCAGCAGCTTTCGACAGGGTGAAGCTTTCTTT. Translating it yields CASSFRQGEAFF.

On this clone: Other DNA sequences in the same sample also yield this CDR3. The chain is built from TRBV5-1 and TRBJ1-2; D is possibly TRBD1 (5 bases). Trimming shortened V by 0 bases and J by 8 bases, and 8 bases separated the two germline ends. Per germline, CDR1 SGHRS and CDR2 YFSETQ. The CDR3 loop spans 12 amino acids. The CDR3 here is CASSLGGDGYTF. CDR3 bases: TGCGCCAGCAGCTTGGGCGGGGACGGCTACACCTTC.

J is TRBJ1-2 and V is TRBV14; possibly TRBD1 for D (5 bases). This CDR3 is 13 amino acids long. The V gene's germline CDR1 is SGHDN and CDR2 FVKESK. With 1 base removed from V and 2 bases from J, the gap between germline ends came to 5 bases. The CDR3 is CASSQGQNYGYTF. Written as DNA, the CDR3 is TGTGCCAGCAGCCAAGGACAGAACTATGGCTACACCTTC. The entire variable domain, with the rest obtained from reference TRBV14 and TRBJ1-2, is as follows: EAGVTQFPSHSVIEKGQTVTLRCDPISGHDNLYWYRRVMGKEIKFLLHFVKESKQDESGMPNNRFLAERTGGTYSTLKVQPAELEDSGVYFCASSQGQNYGYTFGSGTRLTVV.